The 20 T cell receptor beta chains reported below all come from one sample, sequenced in a study of human T cells and chemical hapten exposure. Time point indicated: patch test 3, about 24 weeks after DPC sensitization. As to treatment: therapeutic diphenylcyclopropenone sensitization with weekly scalp DPC. TCRdb re-analysed the RACE reads in MiXCR, keeping a single row per CDR3 protein. The profile covers about 160,000 distinct CDR3 sequences, with 25% to 30% appearing a single time and 2.1% taken by the ten largest. This specimen consisted of whole blood, obtained in connection with sensitization to the hapten diphenylcyclopropenone (DPC). These receptors all stem from a woman between 18 and 30 years old with alopecia areata. Some clones in this sample may be carry-over from other donors' samples.

The V and J genes are TRBV27 and TRBJ2-7; 7 nucleotides agree with TRBD1. V trimming: 3 bases; J trimming: 5 bases; junction bases outside the gene matches: 7. CDR1 and CDR2 from the germline V gene are MNHEY and SMNVEV (reference sequence). The CDR3 is 14 amino acids. CDR3 residues: CASSFTGQRNEQYF. In DNA form, the CDR3 reads TGTGCCAGCAGTTTTACGGGACAGAGAAACGAGCAGTACTTC.

CDR3 in amino acids: CASSLVGAGQPQHF. The CDR3 DNA sequence: TGTGCCAGCAGCTTAGTTGGGGCAGGTCAGCCCCAGCATTTT. The chain uses TRBV7-2 and TRBJ1-5; weak D call: TRBD1 (5 bases). V lost 1 base and J 6 bases, leaving 10 bases between the germline ends. Germline-derived CDR1 and CDR2 are SGHTA and FQGNSA. The CDR3 sequence is 14 residues long. Looking up the rest from reference TRBV7-2 and TRBJ1-5 gives the full variable domain: GAGVSQSPSNKVTEKGKDVELRCDPISGHTALYWYRQSLGQGLEFLIYFQGNSAPDKSGLPSDRFSAERTGGSVSTLTIQRTQQEDSAVYLCASSLVGAGQPQHFGDGTRLSIL.

V and J are TRBV7-9 and TRBJ1-1; unclear D gene. Germline CDR1 and CDR2: SEHNR and FQNEAQ (reference sequence). CDR3 length equals 13 residues. The V and J ends lost 6 bases and 2 bases respectively, with 10 bases between them. CDR3 nucleotides: TGTGCCAGCAGTATCCAGGCCAACACTGAAGCTTTCTTT. This translates into CASSIQANTEAFF.

The chain employs TRBV5-6 and TRBJ2-3; maybe TRBD2 (6 bases). There are 16 residues in the CDR3. V lost 0 bases to trimming and J lost 6 bases, with 17 bases between them. Germline loops: CDR1 SGHDT, CDR2 YYEEEE. Here the CDR3 reads CASSLDIGRVLDTQYF. DNA for the CDR3: TGTGCCAGCAGCTTGGACATCGGGAGAGTCCTCGATACGCAGTATTTT.

The rearrangement links TRBV10-3 to TRBJ2-3, with D possibly being TRBD1 or TRBD2 (5 bases each). This CDR3 is 14 amino acids long. CDR1 is ENHRY, CDR2 SYGVKD, per germline. With 7 bases removed from V and 0 bases from J, the gap between germline ends came to 11 bases. The CDR3 bases are TGTGCCATCAAACGAGGGGCTAGCACAGATACGCAGTATTTT. Translated: CAIKRGASTDTQYF.

This clonotype was recorded a few times. The chain uses TRBV5-1 and TRBJ1-2; D is undetermined. In germline, CDR1 is SGHRS, CDR2 YFSETQ. The CDR3 has 14 amino acids. The V end lost 4 bases, the J end lost 3 bases, and 13 bases lay between the germline ends. The CDR3 loop reads CASSPDQAYYGYTF. CDR3 nucleotides: TGCGCCAGCAGCCCGGACCAGGCTTACTATGGCTACACCTTC.

CDR3 protein: CASSLGSWLADPNTGELFF. The DNA for the CDR3 is TGTGCCAGCAGCCTAGGGTCCTGGCTAGCGGACCCGAACACCGGGGAGCTGTTTTTT. The chain links TRBV11-2 to TRBJ2-2; 7 bases map to TRBD2. The CDR3 covers 19 residues. Looked up from germline, CDR1 is SGHAT and CDR2 is FQNNGV. V trimming: 5 bases; J trimming: 0 bases; junction bases outside the gene matches: 15.

The rearrangement links TRBV29-1 to TRBJ1-5; D is undetermined. The CDR3 has 12 amino acids. Deletions cut 3 bases from V and 7 bases from J, with 10 bases between. Germline V gene lookup returns CDR1 SQVTM and CDR2 ANQGSEA. The CDR3 protein is CSVEAGGQPQHF. The CDR3 DNA sequence: TGCAGCGTTGAGGCGGGAGGGCAGCCCCAGCATTTT.

This clonotype was found a few times. V gene TRBV4-1 combines with J gene TRBJ1-3, with unresolved D. Looked up from germline, CDR1 is MGHRA and CDR2 is YSYEKL. CDR3 length: 14 amino acids. V lost 1 base and J lost 0, with 4 bases in between. CDR3 in amino acids: CASSQVASGNTIYF. CDR3 bases: TGCGCCAGCAGCCAAGTCGCCTCTGGAAACACCATATATTTT.

The table lists this clonotype with a few counts. The chain couples TRBV25-1 to TRBJ1-1; no firm D call. Germline CDR1 reads MGHDK; CDR2 reads SYGVNS. The CDR3 runs to 13 residues. V was clipped by 2 bases and J by 8 bases, with 12 bases between them. CDR3 sequence (DNA): TGTGCCAGCAGTGAAGAGTCGAGATCAGAAGCTTTCTTT. Its translation: CASSEESRSEAFF.

This clonotype appeared a few times. The V call is TRBV7-6, the J call TRBJ1-5, with 9 bases aligning to TRBD1. The J segment lost 6 bases and the V segment lost 5 bases, leaving 8 bases of the junction unmatched. Germline V gene data show CDR1 as SGHVS and CDR2 as FNYEAQ. The CDR3 has 15 amino acids. CDR3: CASSTGTGTSQPQHF. The CDR3 DNA reads as TGTGCCAGCAGCACCGGGACAGGGACAAGTCAGCCCCAGCATTTT.

V usage is TRBV6-2 or TRBV6-3 and J usage is TRBJ1-1; 8 bases are shared with TRBD1. This CDR3 region has 14 residues. J was trimmed by 3 bases and V by 6 bases; bases with no gene match: 6. CDR1 and CDR2 from the germline V gene are MNHEY and SVGEGT. CDR3 DNA sequence: TGTGCCAGCAGCTACGGACAGGGAGACACTGAAGCTTTCTTT. It is translated as CASSYGQGDTEAFF.

V is TRBV7-9 and J is TRBJ2-5; 8 nucleotides align to TRBD2. The germline gives CDR1 SEHNR, CDR2 FQNEAQ (reference sequence). Trimming cost V 6 bases and J 2 bases; bases outside gene matches: 5. The CDR3 sequence is 14 residues long. CDR3 sequence reads: CASRAGGAQETQYF. The CDR3 bases are TGTGCCAGCAGGGCCGGGGGGGCTCAAGAGACCCAGTACTTC.

This chain links TRBV10-3 with TRBJ2-1, with 8 bases that match TRBD2. With V trimmed by 10 bases and J by 7 bases, 9 bases remained unmatched. The germline V gene has CDR1 ENHRY and CDR2 SYGVKD. This CDR3 region has 13 residues. CDR3 DNA: TGTGCCAGCGGGACTAGTCAGGGGAATGAGCAGTTCTTC. Protein product: CASGTSQGNEQFF.

This chain connects TRBV6-1 to TRBJ2-3; 11 bases line up with TRBD2. The CDR3 contains 16 residues. The V gene's germline CDR1 is MNHNS and CDR2 SASEGT. V lost 3 bases and J lost 2; bases outside the gene matches: 4. The CDR3 DNA sequence: TGTGCCAGCAGTGAGTTACTAGCGGGGGACACAGATACGCAGTATTTT. It codes for CASSELLAGDTDTQYF.

The chain employs TRBV12-3 or TRBV12-4 and TRBJ2-7; TRBD2 aligns across 8 bases. V was pared by 4 bases and J by 5 bases, with 7 bases of the junction left unmatched. The CDR3 contains 14 residues. CDR3 nucleotides: TGTGCCAGCAGTTCAACGGGACTAGGGAACGAGCAGTACTTC. It codes for CASSSTGLGNEQYF.

This clonotype came up a few times. V gene TRBV6-5 combines with J gene TRBJ1-6, with D maybe TRBD1 (5 bases). Germline loops: CDR1 MNHEY, CDR2 SVGAGI. Trimming shortened V by 0 bases and J by 14 bases, and 17 bases separated the two germline ends. This CDR3 comprises 15 residues. CDR3 coding DNA: TGTGCCAGCAGTTACTCGAGTAGGGGAGAGATGGCCCTCCACTTT. This encodes CASSYSSRGEMALHF.

Only a few counts were recorded for this clonotype. The chain joins TRBV4-3 to TRBJ2-1; D uncertain. The CDR3 has 13 residues. Germline V gene sequence: CDR1 LGHNA, CDR2 YSLEER. Trimming cost V 1 base and J 9 bases, with 10 bases left between them. Here the CDR3 reads CASSQVRAGEQFF. In DNA form, the CDR3 reads TGCGCCAGCAGCCAAGTAAGGGCCGGTGAGCAGTTCTTC.

V and J are TRBV7-9 and TRBJ2-7; D might be TRBD1 (5 bases). This CDR3 is built from 16 residues. Germline CDR1 SEHNR, CDR2 FQNEAQ (reference sequence). Trimming cost V 1 base and J 2 bases, with 15 bases left between them. The CDR3, as DNA: TGTGCCAGCAGCTTAGATCCAGGGCCATATACCTACGAGCAGTACTTC. It specifies CASSLDPGPYTYEQYF.

This chain uses TRBV6-2 or TRBV6-3 with TRBJ2-4, with D possibly being TRBD2 (5 bases). The germline gives CDR1 MNHEY, CDR2 SVGEGT. The CDR3 has 14 amino acids. V gave up 2 bases and J gave up 4 bases, with 9 bases separating them. This chain's CDR3 is CASSYGSGKNIQYF. The CDR3 bases are TGTGCCAGCAGTTACGGGAGTGGGAAAAACATTCAGTACTTC.